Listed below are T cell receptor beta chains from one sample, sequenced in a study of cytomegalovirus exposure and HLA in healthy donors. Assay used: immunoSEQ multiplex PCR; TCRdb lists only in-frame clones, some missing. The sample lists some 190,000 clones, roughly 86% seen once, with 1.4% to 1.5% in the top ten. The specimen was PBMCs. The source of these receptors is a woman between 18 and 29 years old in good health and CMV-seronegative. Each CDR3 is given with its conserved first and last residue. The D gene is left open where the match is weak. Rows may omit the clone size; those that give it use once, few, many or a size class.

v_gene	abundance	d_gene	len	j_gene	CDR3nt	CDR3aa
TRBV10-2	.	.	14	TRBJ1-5	TGCGCCAGAAACCACCGGGGTAGCAATCAGCCCCAGCATTTT	CARNHRGSNQPQHF
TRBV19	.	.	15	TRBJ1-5	TGTGCCAGTAGTATAACGACAGTTAGCAATCAGCCCCAGCATTTT	CASSITTVSNQPQHF
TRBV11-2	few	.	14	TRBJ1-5	TGTGCCAGCAGCGCGACAGCCCTCAATCAGCCCCAGCATTTT	CASSATALNQPQHF
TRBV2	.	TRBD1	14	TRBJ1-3	TGTGCCAGCAGCATAACAGGGGTGGGAAACACCATATATTTT	CASSITGVGNTIYF
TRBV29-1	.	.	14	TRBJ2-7	TGCAGCGTTGAAGGGCAGGGTTCTATGTACGAGCAGTACTTC	CSVEGQGSMYEQYF
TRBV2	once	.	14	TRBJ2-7	TGTGCCAGCAGTAGCGTTGGTCCAAAAGACGAGCAGTACTTC	CASSSVGPKDEQYF
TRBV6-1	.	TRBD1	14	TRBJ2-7	TGTGCCAGCAGTCCGGGACAGGGGTATTACGAGCAGTACTTC	CASSPGQGYYEQYF
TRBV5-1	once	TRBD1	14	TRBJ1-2	TGCGCCAGTGCCTCCGGACAGGGAGTCTATGGCTACACCTTC	CASASGQGVYGYTF
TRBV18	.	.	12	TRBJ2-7	TGTGCCAGCTCACCCGGAGGGTCCGAGCAGTACTTC	CASSPGGSEQYF
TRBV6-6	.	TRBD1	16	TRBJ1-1	TGTGCCAGCAGTTCCCCCCGCCGGGACAGGGTGACTGAAGCTTTCTTT	CASSSPRRDRVTEAFF
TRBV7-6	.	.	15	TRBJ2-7	TGTGCCAGCAGCTTAGTTACAGAAAGCTCCTACGAGCAGTACTTC	CASSLVTESSYEQYF
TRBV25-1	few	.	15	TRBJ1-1	TGTGCCAGCAGTGAACTTATTGCAGGCAACACTGAAGCTTTCTTT	CASSELIAGNTEAFF
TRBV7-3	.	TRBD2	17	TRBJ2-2	TGTGCCAGCAGTCGCGGACTAGCGGGATCGAACACCGGGGAGCTGTTTTTT	CASSRGLAGSNTGELFF
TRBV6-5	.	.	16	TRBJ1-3	TGTGCCAGCAGTTACGGTTCGGGGGGTTCTGGAAACACCATATATTTT	CASSYGSGGSGNTIYF
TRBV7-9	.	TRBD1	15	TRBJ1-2	TGTGCCAGCAGCCTCTGGACAGGGACTAACTATGGCTACACCTTC	CASSLWTGTNYGYTF
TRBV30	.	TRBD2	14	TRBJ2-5	TGTGCCTGGAGCGAAACTAGCGGGGGGAGGGAGCAGTACTTC	CAWSETSGGREQYF
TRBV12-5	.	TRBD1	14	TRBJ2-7	TGTGCTAGTGGTTTAATGACAGGGCCCTACGAGCAGTACTTC	CASGLMTGPYEQYF
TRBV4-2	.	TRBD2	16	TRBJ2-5	TGTGCCAGCAGCCAAGATCGCGGGAGTGGGAAAGAGACCCAGTACTTC	CASSQDRGSGKETQYF
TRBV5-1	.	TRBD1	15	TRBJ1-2	TGCGCCAGCAGCCCACGACAGGGTTCCAACTATGGCTACACCTTC	CASSPRQGSNYGYTF
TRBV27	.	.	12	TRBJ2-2	TGTGCCAGCAGTTTTGAACAGGGTAGGCTGTTTTTT	CASSFEQGRLFF
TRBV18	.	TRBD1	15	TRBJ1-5	TGTGCCAGCTCAGATTTACAGGGGGGCAATCAGCCCCAGCATTTT	CASSDLQGGNQPQHF
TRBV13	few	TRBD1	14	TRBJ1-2	TGTGCCAGCAGCGCGGGGACAGGTAACTATGGCTACACCTTC	CASSAGTGNYGYTF
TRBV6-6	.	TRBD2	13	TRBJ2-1	TGTGCCAGCCGACTAGCGGGGGGGAATGAGCAGTTCTTC	CASRLAGGNEQFF
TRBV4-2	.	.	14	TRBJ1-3	TGTGCCAGCAGCCCCATAGACTCTGGAAACACCATATATTTT	CASSPIDSGNTIYF
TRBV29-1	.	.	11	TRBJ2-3	TGCAGCGTTAAACAAAGAGATACGCAGTATTTT	CSVKQRDTQYF
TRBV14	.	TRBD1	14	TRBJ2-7	TGTGCCAGCAGCCCGGACAGGGGGCTCTACGAGCAGTACTTC	CASSPDRGLYEQYF
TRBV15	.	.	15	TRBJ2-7	TGTGCCACCAGCAGAGATTCTAGGGGGAACTACGAGCAGTACTTC	CATSRDSRGNYEQYF
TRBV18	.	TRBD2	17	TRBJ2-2	TGTGCCAGCTCACCACCTATCACGACTAGCGGCACCGGGGAGCTGTTTTTT	CASSPPITTSGTGELFF
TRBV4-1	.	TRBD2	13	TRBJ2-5	TGCGCCAGCAGCCGAGCGGGGGGAGAGACCCAGTACTTC	CASSRAGGETQYF
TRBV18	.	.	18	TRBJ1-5	TGTGCCAGCTCATCTAAAAAGGACACCATAGGTAGCAATCAGCCCCAGCATTTT	CASSSKKDTIGSNQPQHF
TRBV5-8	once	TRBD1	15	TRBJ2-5	TGTGCCAGCAGCACTGGGACAGGGCTTGTAGAGACCCAGTACTTC	CASSTGTGLVETQYF
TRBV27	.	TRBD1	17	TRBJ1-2	TGTGCCAGCAGTCTAAAGGGACAGGGCTTGCCGATAAATGGCTACACCTTC	CASSLKGQGLPINGYTF
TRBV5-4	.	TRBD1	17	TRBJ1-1	TGTGCCAGCAGCTTGGAGGTCTGGACAGGGGGGGGCACTGAAGCTTTCTTT	CASSLEVWTGGGTEAFF
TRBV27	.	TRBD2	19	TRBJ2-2	TGTGCCAGCAGCCTTCCGAGCGGGGGGGCCGAAAGTTTGCCCGGGGAGCTGTTTTTT	CASSLPSGGAESLPGELFF
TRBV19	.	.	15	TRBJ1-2	TGTGCCAGTAGTATCTCGTCACAGGAGAACTATGGCTACACCTTC	CASSISSQENYGYTF
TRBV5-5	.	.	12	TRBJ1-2	TGTGCCAGCAGCCTACGCCCGGGAGGCTACACCTTC	CASSLRPGGYTF
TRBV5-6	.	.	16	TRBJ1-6	TGTGCCAGCAGCTTGGGGCTGTACTCCTATAATTCACCCCTCCACTTT	CASSLGLYSYNSPLHF
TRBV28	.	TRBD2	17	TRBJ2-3	TGTGCCAGCAGTTTAGGGACTGGTAGCGGGAGGATGTATACGCAGTATTTT	CASSLGTGSGRMYTQYF
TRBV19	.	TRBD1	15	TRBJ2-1	TGTGCCAGTAGTGCCCGGGACAGCCCCTACAATGAGCAGTTCTTC	CASSARDSPYNEQFF
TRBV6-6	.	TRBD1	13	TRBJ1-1	TGTGCCAGCAGCCTGGGACAGGGCACTGAAGCTTTCTTT	CASSLGQGTEAFF
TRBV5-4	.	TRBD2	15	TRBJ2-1	TGTGCCAGCAGCTTAGACGGGACTAGTTCCAATGAGCAGTTCTTC	CASSLDGTSSNEQFF
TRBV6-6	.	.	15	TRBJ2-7	TGTGCCAGCAGTTACCTCCGTGACAGAACCTACGAGCAGTACTTC	CASSYLRDRTYEQYF
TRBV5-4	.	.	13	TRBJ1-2	TGTGCCAGCAGCTTGGACACTAACTATGGCTACACCTTC	CASSLDTNYGYTF
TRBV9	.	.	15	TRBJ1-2	TGTGCCAGCAGCGTTCTTCAGGCCGCTAACTATGGCTACACCTTC	CASSVLQAANYGYTF
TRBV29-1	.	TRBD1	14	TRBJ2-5	TGCAGCGTTGGAGGGACAGGGGTCCAAGAGACCCAGTACTTC	CSVGGTGVQETQYF
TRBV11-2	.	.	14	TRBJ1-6	TGTGCCAGCAGCTTCGGGGGTCCCAATTCACCCCTCCACTTT	CASSFGGPNSPLHF
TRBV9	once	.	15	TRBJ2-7	TGTGCCAGCAGCGTTCGGGACAACCCCCGTGACGAGCAGTACTTC	CASSVRDNPRDEQYF
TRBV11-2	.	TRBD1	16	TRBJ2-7	TGTGCCAGCAGCCCAACAACGGGACAGGGTTTCTACGAGCAGTACTTC	CASSPTTGQGFYEQYF
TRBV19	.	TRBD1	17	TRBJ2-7	TGTGCCAGTAGTATTTGGTCAGGGGGCGAATTCTCCTACGAGCAGTACTTC	CASSIWSGGEFSYEQYF
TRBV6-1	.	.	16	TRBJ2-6	TGTGCCAGCAGTGAAGCGGACATCTCTGGGGCCAACGTCCTGACTTTC	CASSEADISGANVLTF
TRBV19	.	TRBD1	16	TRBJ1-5	TGTGCCAGTAGTATAATGGGACAGGGGTTCGGTCAGCCCCAGCATTTT	CASSIMGQGFGQPQHF
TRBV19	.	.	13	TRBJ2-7	TGTGCCAGTAAAGGCGGGGCCCGCTACGAGCAGTACTTC	CASKGGARYEQYF
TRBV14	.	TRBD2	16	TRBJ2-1	TGTGCCAGCAACGGGGTAGCGGGAGGGCCTTTGTATGAGCAGTTCTTC	CASNGVAGGPLYEQFF
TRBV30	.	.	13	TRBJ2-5	TGTGCCTGGAGTGGACAGGACCGGGAGACCCAGTACTTC	CAWSGQDRETQYF
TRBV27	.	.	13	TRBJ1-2	TGTGCCAGCAGTTCGTCGTTCCTTTCGGGCTACACCTTC	CASSSSFLSGYTF
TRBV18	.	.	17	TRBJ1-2	TGTGCCAGCTCACCCAGTCAAACAGGCCCAGCTAACTATGGCTACACCTTC	CASSPSQTGPANYGYTF
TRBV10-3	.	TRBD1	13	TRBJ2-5	TGTGCCATCAGCGGGGACAGGGGAGAGACCCAGTACTTC	CAISGDRGETQYF
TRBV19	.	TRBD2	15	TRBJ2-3	TGTGCCAGTAGTAGTGGCGGGAGACTGGCAGATACGCAGTATTTT	CASSSGGRLADTQYF
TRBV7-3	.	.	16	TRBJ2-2	TGTGCCAGCAGCTTAAATGACCAGGCGCACACCGGGGAGCTGTTTTTT	CASSLNDQAHTGELFF
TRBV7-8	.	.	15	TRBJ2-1	TGTGCCAGCACCACCAGGTTAGGTTCCTACAATGAGCAGTTCTTC	CASTTRLGSYNEQFF